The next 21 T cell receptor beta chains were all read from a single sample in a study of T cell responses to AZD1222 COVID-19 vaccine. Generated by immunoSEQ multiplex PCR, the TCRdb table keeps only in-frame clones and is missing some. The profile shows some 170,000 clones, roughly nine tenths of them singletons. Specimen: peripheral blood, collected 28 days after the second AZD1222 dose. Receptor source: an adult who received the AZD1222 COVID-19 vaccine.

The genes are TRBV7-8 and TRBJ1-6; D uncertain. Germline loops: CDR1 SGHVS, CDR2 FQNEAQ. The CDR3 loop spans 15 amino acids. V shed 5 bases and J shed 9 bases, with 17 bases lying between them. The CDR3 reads CASSLHQADASPLHF. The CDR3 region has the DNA TGTGCCAGCAGCCTACACCAGGCGGATGCTTCACCCCTCCACTTT.

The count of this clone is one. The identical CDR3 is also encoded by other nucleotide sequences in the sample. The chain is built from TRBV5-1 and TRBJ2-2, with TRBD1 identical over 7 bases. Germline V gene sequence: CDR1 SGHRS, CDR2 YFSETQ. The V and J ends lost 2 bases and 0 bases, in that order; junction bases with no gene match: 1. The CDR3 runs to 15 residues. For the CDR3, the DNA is TGCGCCAGCAGCTTCGGGACAGCGAACACCGGGGAGCTGTTTTTT. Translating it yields CASSFGTANTGELFF.

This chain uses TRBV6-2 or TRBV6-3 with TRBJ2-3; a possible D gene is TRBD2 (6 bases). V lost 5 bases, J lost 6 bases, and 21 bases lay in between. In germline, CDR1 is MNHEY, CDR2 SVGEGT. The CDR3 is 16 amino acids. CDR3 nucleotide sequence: TGTGCCAGCAGTACCCCCAGGAGCGGGCGGATGGATACGCAGTATTTT. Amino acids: CASSTPRSGRMDTQYF.

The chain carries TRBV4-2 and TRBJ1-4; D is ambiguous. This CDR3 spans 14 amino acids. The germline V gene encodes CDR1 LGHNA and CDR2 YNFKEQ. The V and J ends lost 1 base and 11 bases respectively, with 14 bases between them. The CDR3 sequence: CASSQVLGVMKLFF. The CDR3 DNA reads TGTGCCAGCAGCCAAGTCTTGGGAGTAATGAAACTGTTTTTT.

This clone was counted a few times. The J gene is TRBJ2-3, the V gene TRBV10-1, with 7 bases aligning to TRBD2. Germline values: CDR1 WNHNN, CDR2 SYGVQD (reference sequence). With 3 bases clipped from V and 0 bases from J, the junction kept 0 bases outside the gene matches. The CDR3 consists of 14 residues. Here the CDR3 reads CASSDGGSTDTQYF. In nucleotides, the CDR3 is TGCGCCAGCAGTGACGGGGGGAGCACAGATACGCAGTATTTT.

The CDR3 region is CASTLGWGAGNTIYF. CDR3 sequence (DNA): TGTGCCAGCACCCTAGGTTGGGGTGCCGGAAACACCATATATTTT. The V and J genes are TRBV6-5 and TRBJ1-3; D is ambiguous. The CDR3 contains 15 residues. Trimming took 7 bases from V and 4 from J, leaving 17 bases between them. Germline CDR1 is MNHEY and CDR2 is SVGAGI.

The CDR3 DNA reads TGTGCCAGCAGCCGGGACTTCCTTAATGAGCAGTTCTTC. Protein: CASSRDFLNEQFF. The chain is built from TRBV7-3 and TRBJ2-1, with TRBD2 as a possible D gene (6 bases). The germline gives CDR1 SGHTA, CDR2 FQGTGA. CDR3 size: 13 residues. The V end lost 5 bases, the J end lost 7 bases, and 12 bases lay between the germline ends.

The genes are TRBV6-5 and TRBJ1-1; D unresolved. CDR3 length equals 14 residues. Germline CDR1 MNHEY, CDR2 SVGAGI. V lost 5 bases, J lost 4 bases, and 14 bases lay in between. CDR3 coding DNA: TGTGCCAGCAGTACCCAGTCCCCAGGCACTGAAGCTTTCTTT. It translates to CASSTQSPGTEAFF.

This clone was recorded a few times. CDR3 loop: CASALTGTPPTDTQYF. The CDR3 DNA follows: TGTGCCAGTGCCCTTACCGGGACGCCCCCCACAGATACGCAGTATTTT. The rearrangement joins TRBV19 to TRBJ2-3; D could derive from TRBD1 or TRBD2 (5 bases each). The V gene's germline CDR1 is LNHDA and CDR2 SQIVND (reference sequence). Trimming left V 8 bases short and J 2 bases short, with 20 bases between. The CDR3 runs to 16 residues.

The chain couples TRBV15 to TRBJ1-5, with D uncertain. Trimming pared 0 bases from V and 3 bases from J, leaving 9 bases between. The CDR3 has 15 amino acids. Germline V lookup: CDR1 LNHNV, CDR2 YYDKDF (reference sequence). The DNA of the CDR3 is TGTGCCACCAGCAGAGACGTAGAGTACAATCAGCCCCAGCATTTT. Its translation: CATSRDVEYNQPQHF.

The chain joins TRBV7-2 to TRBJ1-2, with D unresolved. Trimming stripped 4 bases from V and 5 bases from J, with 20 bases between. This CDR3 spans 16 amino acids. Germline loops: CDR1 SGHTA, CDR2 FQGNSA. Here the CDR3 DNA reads TGTGCCAGCAGCTCAGCCCCGACGGCGAGGGTATATGGCTACACCTTC. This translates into CASSSAPTARVYGYTF.

CDR3 protein: CASSIVLDGTIYF. The DNA of the CDR3 is TGTGCCAGTAGTATAGTGTTGGACGGCACCATATATTTT. This chain connects TRBV19 to TRBJ1-3; no reliable D call. This CDR3 comprises 13 residues. Germline CDR1 LNHDA, CDR2 SQIVND (reference sequence). Trimming took 1 base from V and 9 from J, leaving 10 bases between them.

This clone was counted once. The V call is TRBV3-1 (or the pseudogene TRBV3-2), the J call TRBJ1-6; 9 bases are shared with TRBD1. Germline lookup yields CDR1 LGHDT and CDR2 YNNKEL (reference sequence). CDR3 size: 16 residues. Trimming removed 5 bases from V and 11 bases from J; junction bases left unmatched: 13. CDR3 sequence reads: CASSGQGLTLQTPLHF. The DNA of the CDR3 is TGTGCCAGCAGCGGACAGGGGCTGACACTCCAAACACCCCTCCACTTT.

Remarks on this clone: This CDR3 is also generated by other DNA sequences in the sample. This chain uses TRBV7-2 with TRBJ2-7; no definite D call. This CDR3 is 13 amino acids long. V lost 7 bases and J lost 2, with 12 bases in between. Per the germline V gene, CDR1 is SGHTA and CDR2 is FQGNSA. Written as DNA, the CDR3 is TGTGCCAGCACCCCAGGTCCGACCTACGAGCAGTACTTC. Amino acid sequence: CASTPGPTYEQYF.

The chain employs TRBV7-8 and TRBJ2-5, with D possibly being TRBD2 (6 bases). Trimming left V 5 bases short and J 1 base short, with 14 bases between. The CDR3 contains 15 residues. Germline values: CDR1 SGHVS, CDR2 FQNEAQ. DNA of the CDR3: TGTGCCAGCAGCGCTCGAGCGGGTTCCCAAGAGACCCAGTACTTC. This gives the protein CASSARAGSQETQYF. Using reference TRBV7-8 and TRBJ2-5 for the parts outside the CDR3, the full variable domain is GAGVSQSPRYKVAKRGQDVALRCDPISGHVSLFWYQQALGQGPEFLTYFQNEAQLDKSGLPSDRFFAERPEGSVSTLKIQRTQQEDSAVYLCASSARAGSQETQYFGPGTRLLVL.

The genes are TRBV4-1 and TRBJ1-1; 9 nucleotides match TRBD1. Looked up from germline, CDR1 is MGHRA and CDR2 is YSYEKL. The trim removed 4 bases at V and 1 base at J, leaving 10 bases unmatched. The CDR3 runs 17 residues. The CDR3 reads CASSPLLQGARNTEAFF. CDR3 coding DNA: TGCGCCAGCAGCCCTTTACTACAGGGGGCGCGGAACACTGAAGCTTTCTTT.

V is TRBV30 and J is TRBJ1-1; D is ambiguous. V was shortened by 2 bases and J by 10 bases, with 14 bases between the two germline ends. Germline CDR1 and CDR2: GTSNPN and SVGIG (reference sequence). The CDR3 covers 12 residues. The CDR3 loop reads CAWSPWRAAAFF. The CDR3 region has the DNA TGTGCCTGGAGTCCGTGGAGGGCGGCAGCTTTCTTT.

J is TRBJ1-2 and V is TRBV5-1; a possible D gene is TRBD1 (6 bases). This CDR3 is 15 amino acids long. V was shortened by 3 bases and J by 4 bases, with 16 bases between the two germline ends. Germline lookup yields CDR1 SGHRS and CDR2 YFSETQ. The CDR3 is CASSSNRGSSYGYTF. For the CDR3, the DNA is TGCGCCAGCAGCTCAAATAGGGGGAGTAGCTATGGCTACACCTTC.

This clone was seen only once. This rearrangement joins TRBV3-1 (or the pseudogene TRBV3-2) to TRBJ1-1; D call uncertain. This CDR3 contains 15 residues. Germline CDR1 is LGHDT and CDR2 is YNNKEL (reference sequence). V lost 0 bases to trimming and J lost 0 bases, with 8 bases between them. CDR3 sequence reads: CASSQEPDLNTEAFF. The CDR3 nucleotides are TGTGCCAGCAGCCAAGAGCCTGACTTGAACACTGAAGCTTTCTTT.

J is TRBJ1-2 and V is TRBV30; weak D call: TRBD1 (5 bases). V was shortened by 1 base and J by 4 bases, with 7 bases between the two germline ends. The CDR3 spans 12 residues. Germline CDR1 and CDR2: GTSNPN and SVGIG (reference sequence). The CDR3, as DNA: TGTGCCTGGAGTGGTCAGGGCTATGGCTACACCTTC. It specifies CAWSGQGYGYTF.

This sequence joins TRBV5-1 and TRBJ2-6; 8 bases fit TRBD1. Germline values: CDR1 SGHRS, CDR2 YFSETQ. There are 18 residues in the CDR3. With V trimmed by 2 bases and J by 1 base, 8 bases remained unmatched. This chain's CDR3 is CASSLTGQASSGANVLTF. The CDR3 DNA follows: TGCGCCAGCAGCTTAACGGGACAGGCCTCTTCTGGGGCCAACGTCCTGACTTTC. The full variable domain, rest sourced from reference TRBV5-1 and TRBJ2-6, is KAGVTQTPRYLIKTRGQQVTLSCSPISGHRSVSWYQQTPGQGLQFLFEYFSETQRNKGNFPGRFSGRQFSNSRSEMNVSTLELGDSALYLCASSLTGQASSGANVLTFGAGSRLTVL.